This T cell receptor (beta chain) was recorded in a study of shared clonotypes between healthy human individuals (dated by TCRdb to the early 2020s). Describing the broader study: The cohort comprised a couple of women and a few men aged 18 to 49 years. For each donor, CD4 naive and CD4 memory were each given three plates, CD8 naive was given two plates, and CD8 memory was given one plate. Blood TCR repertoires of several healthy adults were deeply sequenced to estimate repertoire size and the extent of clonotype sharing between individuals. To increase sequencing depth and limit assay-specific biases, TCR repertoire library preparation and sequencing were carried out by different laboratories using diverse techniques. Per donor, leukapheresis produced somewhere between about 0.85 and 10 billion PBMCs. General conclusions and limits of the study: Sampling was restricted to blood, and TCR repertoires in tissues likely differ from the TCR repertoires found in blood. Estimated clonotype richness was generally larger for naive than for memory subsets. The genetic and exposure-history diversity represented was limited by the small number of donors. Rarefaction of sorted-subset datasets indicated incomplete sequencing despite the large sequencing depth. Higher generation probabilities were observed for clonotypes shared by all four sorted-subset donors than for non-shared clonotypes. Pairwise subsampling led to the expectation that sequencing depth would affect the degree of clonotype sharing among donors. Across a handful of donors, 5% to 6% of naive CD4, approximately 3.6% of naive CD8, 2% to 2.5% of memory CD4, and approximately 0.4% of memory CD8 clonotypes were shared.

The count of this clone is one. What antigen it recognizes has not been identified. No much larger clone is present one base from it, and per-base qualities are unavailable. Compared with germline, V lacks 3 bases and J lacks 5 bases; bases without a gene match: 6. The CDR3 covers 15 residues, taking in both the cysteine and the phenylalanine. The read is trimmed to its CDR3 DNA, 45 bases read in frame from base 1. CDR1 and CDR2 are drawn from the germline V gene: MGHRA, YSYEKL. The donors were healthy, HIV-negative adults who had no recently reported acute infections or vaccinations. Every donor was a Caucasian adult living in Nashville, Tennessee, USA. Magnetic negative selection was used to enrich CD4+ T cells, after which naive cells were positively selected on CD45RA and the negative fraction became the memory subset. Blood was collected by leukapheresis, and PBMCs were isolated by Ficoll-Histopaque density gradient centrifugation and then cryopreserved in liquid nitrogen vapor phase. Analytical flow cytometry was used to check the purity and quantity of each magnetically sorted T cell population. Genomic DNA was isolated from every sorted fraction and measured by UV absorbance on a Nanodrop 2000c.

TCR CDR3 regions were amplified from genomic DNA by multiplex PCR using the deep immunoSEQ assay. Extracted genomic DNA from each cell subset was spread evenly across all wells of several immunoSEQ 96-well plates, with each plate serving as a replicate. For sorted subsets, roughly 200 ng genomic DNA, equal to about 30,000 T cell genomes, was loaded into each replicate PCR. Purified libraries were quantified with a Qubit 3.0 fluorometer, sized on a Bioanalyzer 2100, and re-quantified with the KAPA Library Quantification kit. A separate single-read 150-cycle Illumina NextSeq 550 flow cell was used to sequence each immunoSEQ 96-well plate. The authors processed their data as follows. Because the immunoSEQ output held only junctional sequences and lacked quality scores, the filtering could not match the filtering applied to full-length reads. Sequences were annotated with PyIR, a Python wrapper for IgBLAST v1.9, and V/J genes and CDR3 were assigned using IMGT germline references. Reads were filtered out if the reads had weak V/J assignments (E-value above 1e-6), no CDR3, stop codons, out-of-frame junctions, or ambiguous translated residues. A V3J clonotype was defined by an identical inferred V gene, J gene, and CDR3 amino acid sequence. Percentage overlap between repertoires was computed as shared unique clonotypes divided by the size of the smaller repertoire. Richness of each repertoire was evaluated using RTK rarefaction, the Chao1 estimator, and Recon v2.1 estimates of unobserved clonotypes. OLGA was used to compute generation probabilities for all TCRbeta clonotypes that the gDNA method yielded from four donors. TCRdb took over this immuneACCESS table, retaining in-frame rearrangements with V and J assigned. Such tables are incomplete; in checked studies, under half of the missing clones stem from an unresolved V gene, and the remainder is unexplained. That table supplies the V and J calls and clone size; D and trimming were determined from the DNA. Counted in this sample were 170,000 or so clones; over 50% of them appeared once. The ten biggest clones cover roughly a tenth of the sample.

The receptor's source is a man aged 30 to 45 in good health. The sequence is built from TRBV4-1 and TRBJ2-5; 10 middle bases align to TRBD1. Sequenced sample: memory CD4+ T cells sorted from blood. The label giving this sample's cell subset or site can be read as: CD45RA-negative fraction. In nucleotide form, the sequence is TGCGCCAGCAGCCACCCGGGACAGGGGAGCGAGACCCAGTACTTC. The translation is CASSHPGQGSETQYF.